These 15 T cell receptor beta chains came from one sample sequenced in a study of cytomegalovirus exposure and HLA in healthy donors. Assay: immunoSEQ multiplex PCR; the TCRdb copy retains only in-frame clones and omits some. The sample yields approximately 46,000 clones, around 94% seen once. The sequencing input was PBMCs. The source is a man younger than 35 in good health and CMV-seronegative.

The gene calls are TRBV7-2 and TRBJ2-3, with D possibly TRBD1 on 5 matching bases. The V end was cut by 1 base, the J end by 4 bases, with 12 bases between. There are 15 residues in the CDR3. Germline-derived CDR1 and CDR2 are SGHTA and FQGNSA. The CDR3 is CASSLVRGFSDTQYF. Here the CDR3 DNA reads TGTGCCAGCAGCTTAGTAAGGGGATTTTCAGATACGCAGTATTTT.

The chain couples TRBV28 to TRBJ2-2, with D perhaps matching TRBD2 (6 bases). This CDR3 spans 16 amino acids. Germline V gives CDR1 MDHEN, CDR2 SYDVKM. V was shortened by 3 bases and J by 4 bases, with 15 bases between the two germline ends. CDR3 amino acids: CASSLHPGAGTGELFF. CDR3 coding DNA: TGTGCCAGCAGTTTGCATCCGGGAGCTGGCACCGGGGAGCTGTTTTTT.

V usage is TRBV28 and J usage is TRBJ2-1, with D unclear. The CDR3 consists of 15 residues. Germline V CDR1 and CDR2: MDHEN, SYDVKM. Trimming took off 4 bases at V and 0 bases at J, with 10 bases between the two ends. In DNA form, the CDR3 reads TGTGCCAGCAGTTGGCGGTTCAGCTCCTACAATGAGCAGTTCTTC. Protein product: CASSWRFSSYNEQFF.

The chain joins TRBV19 to TRBJ2-6; possibly TRBD2 for D (5 bases). Germline CDR1 reads LNHDA; CDR2 reads SQIVND (reference sequence). The CDR3 covers 14 residues. V gave up 8 bases and J gave up 2 bases, with 10 bases separating them. In DNA, the CDR3 is TGTGCCAGTGGAGGCAGAGCTGGGGCCAACGTCCTGACTTTC. It yields the protein CASGGRAGANVLTF.

This chain joins TRBV2 and TRBJ2-2; 7 bases are a match to TRBD1. Germline V gives CDR1 SNHLY, CDR2 FYNNEI. This CDR3 has 16 amino acids. With 6 bases clipped from V and 5 bases from J, the junction kept 12 bases outside the gene matches. CDR3 sequence: CASRAPVDRSTGELFF. CDR3 in DNA: TGTGCCAGCAGGGCACCCGTGGACAGGAGTACCGGGGAGCTGTTTTTT.

As to this clone: The same CDR3 arises from other DNA sequences in this sample as well. The J gene is TRBJ1-5, the V gene TRBV30; 9 positions agree with TRBD1. The CDR3 extends over 15 amino acids. Trimming removed 2 bases from V and 3 bases from J; junction bases left unmatched: 5. From germline, CDR1 is GTSNPN and CDR2 SVGIG (reference sequence). CDR3 sequence (DNA): TGTGCCTGGAGTCCAGGGACAGGGTACAATCAGCCCCAGCATTTT. This codes for CAWSPGTGYNQPQHF.

The chain couples TRBV28 to TRBJ1-4; TRBD1 matches at 8 bases. J gave up 6 bases and V 3 bases, and 3 bases lay outside the gene matches. The CDR3 totals 14 residues. Germline CDR1 is MDHEN and CDR2 is SYDVKM. CDR3 sequence reads: CASSFEGQDEKLFF. The CDR3 bases are TGTGCCAGCAGTTTTGAGGGACAGGATGAAAAACTGTTTTTT.

The chain links TRBV5-5 to TRBJ2-3; 9 bases agree with TRBD1. V trimming: 2 bases; J trimming: 2 bases; junction bases outside the gene matches: 3. The CDR3 has 15 residues. Germline CDR1 and CDR2: SGHKS and YYEKEE (reference sequence). The CDR3 loop is CASSFRTGDTDTQYF. CDR3 nucleotide sequence: TGTGCCAGCAGCTTTAGGACAGGGGACACAGATACGCAGTATTTT.

V is TRBV28 and J is TRBJ2-7; D perhaps matches TRBD1 (5 bases). CDR3 size: 13 residues. The ends were cut back, 11 bases at V and 5 bases at J, with 19 bases in the middle. Germline CDR1 is MDHEN and CDR2 is SYDVKM. This CDR3 is CAHGADEYDEQYF. CDR3 in DNA: TGTGCCCATGGGGCCGACGAGTACGACGAGCAGTACTTC.

The CDR3 spells CATSGEGRGYNEQFF. CDR3 nucleotides: TGTGCCACCAGCGGGGAGGGGAGAGGTTACAATGAGCAGTTCTTC. This chain links TRBV15 with TRBJ2-1, with TRBD2 identical over 7 bases. Trimming at V came to 5 bases and at J to 4 bases, leaving 8 bases not matched to a gene. CDR3 size: 15 residues. Germline assignment: CDR1 LNHNV and CDR2 YYDKDF (reference sequence).

This rearrangement joins TRBV28 to TRBJ2-3; TRBD2 matches 12 bases. J lost 1 base, V lost 5 bases, and 10 bases had no gene match. CDR1 is MDHEN and CDR2 is SYDVKM in the germline V gene. The CDR3 totals 18 residues. The CDR3 region has the DNA TGTGCCAGCAGTCTCCCACCTAGCGGGAGGGAGGGCACAGATACGCAGTATTTT. Its protein is CASSLPPSGREGTDTQYF.

Only one count was recorded for this clone. This sequence joins TRBV6-6 and TRBJ2-3; 8 bases are a match to TRBD2. Trimming cost V 2 bases and J 7 bases; bases outside gene matches: 8. The germline V gene has CDR1 MNHNY and CDR2 SVGAGI (reference sequence). The CDR3 totals 15 residues. The CDR3 loop is CASSYLPAGGYTQYF. The CDR3, as DNA: TGTGCCAGCAGTTACCTTCCTGCGGGAGGTTATACGCAGTATTTT.

V and J are TRBV30 and TRBJ2-3, with 7 positions matching TRBD2. The CDR3 has 14 amino acids. The junction had 7 bases not matched to a gene; V was cut back by 3 bases and J by 4 bases. Looked up from germline, CDR1 is GTSNPN and CDR2 is SVGIG (reference sequence). The CDR3 sequence: CAWRVGGSADTQYF. The CDR3 DNA sequence: TGTGCCTGGAGGGTGGGGGGGTCCGCAGATACGCAGTATTTT.

This chain uses TRBV9 with TRBJ2-3; D is perhaps TRBD1 (5 bases). In germline, CDR1 is SGDLS, CDR2 YYNGEE. The V and J ends lost 7 bases and 3 bases respectively, with 15 bases between them. This CDR3 comprises 14 residues. CDR3 bases: TGTGCCAGCCGGAAGGGGTTTTCGACAGATACGCAGTATTTT. Translation gives CASRKGFSTDTQYF.

The V call is TRBV7-8, the J call TRBJ1-4, with 10 nucleotides matching TRBD1. Germline loops: CDR1 SGHVS, CDR2 FQNEAQ. Trimming at V came to 6 bases and at J to 7 bases, leaving 14 bases not matched to a gene. The CDR3 consists of 17 residues. The CDR3 reads CASSSTGTGDLGEKLFF. CDR3 sequence (DNA): TGTGCCAGCAGTTCTACCGGGACAGGGGACCTAGGTGAAAAACTGTTTTTT.